Below are 32 T cell receptor beta chains sequenced from a single sample in a study of identical twins. Each CDR3 protein is one row after TCRdb ran MiXCR on the 5' RACE reads. The sample has some 1,700,000 distinct CDR3 sequences; 25% to 35% are singletons. The sequencing sample was made of cord blood. These receptor sequences come from a newborn girl in good health.

Regarding this clonotype: A much more abundant neighbour one base away suggests this may be a read error. This chain connects TRBV29-1 to TRBJ2-1; 9 positions agree with TRBD2. Per germline, CDR1 SQVTM and CDR2 ANQGSEA. J lost 9 bases, V lost 6 bases, and 12 bases had no gene match. This CDR3 contains 14 residues. The DNA of the CDR3 is TGCAGCGTAAGTGCTAGCGGGGAATTAGGTGAGCAGTTCTTC. Protein: CSVSASGELGEQFF.

The chain links TRBV6-1 to TRBJ1-2; D uncertain. Trimming removed 2 bases from V and 0 bases from J, with 10 bases in between. Germline lookup yields CDR1 MNHNS and CDR2 SASEGT. The CDR3 runs 15 residues. The CDR3 spells CASSESGNSNYGYTF. CDR3 nucleotides: TGTGCCAGCAGTGAATCGGGCAATTCTAACTATGGCTACACCTTC.

In the case of this clonotype: One end of the junction varies from germline; a read error may be responsible. This rearrangement joins TRBV20-1 to TRBJ1-6; 11 bases are shared with TRBD1. The CDR3 runs 16 residues. The germline V gene has CDR1 DFQATT and CDR2 SNEGSKA (reference sequence). The DNA of the CDR3 is TGCAGTGCTAGAGGGGTTTGGGACAGGGGGAATTCACCCCCCCACTTT. This gives the protein CSARGVWDRGNSPPHF.

The chain joins TRBV20-1 to TRBJ2-1, with D hard to call. This CDR3 has 11 amino acids. V dropped 6 bases and J dropped 10 bases, with 13 bases sitting between them. Per germline, CDR1 DFQATT and CDR2 SNEGSKA (reference sequence). As DNA, the CDR3 is TGCAGTGCCCCCTCCCCCTACGAGCAGTTCTTC. Translated, it gives CSAPSPYEQFF.

This chain links TRBV28 with TRBJ1-1; 7 nucleotides match TRBD1. In germline, CDR1 is MDHEN, CDR2 SYDVKM. CDR3 length: 14 residues. Unmatched junction bases numbered 8, after V lost 5 bases and J lost 5 bases. The CDR3 loop is CASSRDRARTEAFF. In nucleotides, the CDR3 is TGTGCCAGCAGTCGGGACAGAGCGCGGACTGAAGCTTTCTTT.

The V call is TRBV20-1, the J call TRBJ2-1; 9 nucleotides line up with TRBD1. The length of the CDR3 is 15 residues. Germline CDR1 is DFQATT and CDR2 is SNEGSKA (reference sequence). V was clipped by 3 bases and J by 13 bases; unmatched bases: 16. In DNA form, the CDR3 reads TGCAGTGCTAGTCTTCGGGACAGGGCTTGGGAGACCCAGTTCTTC. Translating gives CSASLRDRAWETQFF.

V usage is TRBV2 and J usage is TRBJ2-5; 8 nucleotides align to TRBD1. The DNA matches TRBJ2-7 better at its end, which makes the J call doubtful. CDR1 is SNHLY, CDR2 FYNNEI, per germline. The CDR3 is made up of 14 amino acids. The CDR3 nucleotides are TGTGCCAGCAGTCAGGGGGCTAGCCCTTACGAGCAGTACTTC. Its protein is CASSQGASPYEQYF.

This clonotype was found a few times. This chain links TRBV13 with TRBJ2-7; 13 nucleotides align to TRBD2. The CDR3 is 18 residues long. J was trimmed by 0 bases and V by 2 bases; bases with no gene match: 7. Per germline, CDR1 PRHDT and CDR2 FYEKMQ (reference sequence). The CDR3, as DNA: TGTGCCAGCAGCTTATCCCATGGACTAGCGGGGGCCTCCTACGAGCAGTACTTC. This encodes CASSLSHGLAGASYEQYF.

This chain connects TRBV19 to TRBJ1-1, with no clear D. Germline lookup yields CDR1 LNHDA and CDR2 SQIVND (reference sequence). The V end was cut by 1 base, the J end by 1 base, with 7 bases between. CDR3 length: 14 residues. CDR3 DNA sequence: TGTGCCAGTAGTATAGGTAGGCAGAACACTGAAGCTTTCTTT. This translates into CASSIGRQNTEAFF.

This clonotype has more than one count but fewer than ten. This chain links TRBV6-6 with TRBJ2-3; 7 bases are a match to TRBD1. The length of the CDR3 is 13 residues. J gave up 7 bases and V 2 bases, and 3 bases lay outside the gene matches. The germline V gene encodes CDR1 MNHNY and CDR2 SVGAGI (reference sequence). DNA of the CDR3: TGTGCCAGCAGTTACCAACAGGGGAATACGCAGTATTTT. Its protein product is CASSYQQGNTQYF.

V usage is TRBV29-1 and J usage is TRBJ1-2; TRBD1 is a possible D gene (5 bases). Germline values: CDR1 SQVTM, CDR2 ANQGSEA. Trimming stripped 0 bases from V and 8 bases from J, with 16 bases between. The length of the CDR3 is 14 residues. CDR3 nucleotide sequence: TGCAGCGTTGAAGAAAGGTCGGGACCGTGGGGCTACACCTTC. Encoded protein: CSVEERSGPWGYTF.

The V call is TRBV19, the J call TRBJ2-5, with D uncertain. Germline loops: CDR1 LNHDA, CDR2 SQIVND (reference sequence). CDR3 length: 12 residues. Trimming took 2 bases from V and 0 from J, leaving 1 base between them. The CDR3 protein is CASSIHQETQYF. DNA for the CDR3: TGTGCCAGTAGTATACACCAAGAGACCCAGTACTTC.

On this clonotype itself: The junction does not match germline at one end; this may be a read error. V usage is TRBV7-9 and J usage is TRBJ1-6; D might be TRBD1 (6 bases). Germline V gives CDR1 SEHNR, CDR2 FQNEAQ (reference sequence). The CDR3 runs 16 residues. This CDR3 reads CANSLARGGEYSPLHF. In nucleotides, the CDR3 is TGTGCCAACAGCTTAGCGCGGGGGGGCGAGTATTCACCCCTCCACTTT.

The rearrangement links TRBV6-1 to TRBJ1-6; 9 bases align to TRBD1. The V and J ends lost 10 bases and 9 bases, in that order; junction bases with no gene match: 10. This CDR3 has 14 residues. In germline, CDR1 is MNHNS, CDR2 SASEGT. Here the CDR3 reads CATDPGTGSSPLHF. As DNA, the CDR3 is TGTGCCACGGACCCCGGGACAGGGAGTTCACCCCTCCACTTT.

The chain recombines TRBV10-3 with TRBJ1-2; TRBD1 matches at 8 bases. The CDR3 is 13 residues long. J lost 4 bases, V lost 6 bases, and 4 bases had no gene match. CDR1 and CDR2 (germline): ENHRY, SYGVKD. The DNA of the CDR3 is TGTGCCATCAGCCGACAGGGGTTCTATGGCTACACCTTC. Translating gives CAISRQGFYGYTF.

The chain joins TRBV12-3 or TRBV12-4 to TRBJ1-2; 8 bases are shared with TRBD1. CDR3 length: 15 residues. V gave up 6 bases and J gave up 5 bases; unmatched junction bases: 11. This CDR3 is CASSKKQGALYGYTF. As DNA, the CDR3 is TGTGCCAGCAGCAAAAAGCAGGGGGCCCTTTATGGCTACACCTTC.

In this sample, this clonotype turned up a few times. The chain joins TRBV6-1 to TRBJ1-2; no clear D gene. The germline V and J ends were trimmed by 3 bases and 3 bases, with 14 bases remaining between them. From germline, CDR1 is MNHNS and CDR2 SASEGT. The CDR3 totals 15 residues. The CDR3 region is CASSDPVTWDYGYTF. DNA of the CDR3: TGTGCCAGCAGTGACCCTGTAACCTGGGACTATGGCTACACCTTC.

This clonotype appeared once. The gene calls are TRBV20-1 and TRBJ2-3; weak D call: TRBD2 (6 bases). Deletions cut 5 bases from V and 0 bases from J, with 12 bases between. Per germline, CDR1 DFQATT and CDR2 SNEGSKA (reference sequence). The CDR3 loop spans 14 amino acids. CDR3 sequence: CSAGMAGSTDTQYF. CDR3 nucleotides: TGCAGTGCTGGAATGGCGGGGAGCACAGATACGCAGTATTTT.

There are many counts of this clonotype. The J gene is TRBJ2-4, the V gene TRBV28; tentative D call: TRBD2 (5 bases). The CDR3 loop spans 14 amino acids. Germline CDR1 is MDHEN and CDR2 is SYDVKM. V lost 4 bases and J lost 4, with 11 bases in between. The CDR3 spells CASSSEGLKNIQYF. The CDR3 DNA is TGTGCCAGCAGTTCTGAGGGTCTTAAAAACATTCAGTACTTC.

The chain has TRBV5-1 and TRBJ1-2; D ambiguous. Germline assignment: CDR1 SGHRS and CDR2 YFSETQ. Trimming left V 0 bases short and J 5 bases short, with 14 bases between. The CDR3 runs 15 residues. The CDR3 region is CASSLVPSRLYGYTF. DNA for the CDR3: TGCGCCAGCAGCTTGGTACCGTCCCGTCTTTATGGCTACACCTTC. Filled out from reference TRBV5-1 and TRBJ1-2, the complete variable domain reads KAGVTQTPRYLIKTRGQQVTLSCSPISGHRSVSWYQQTPGQGLQFLFEYFSETQRNKGNFPGRFSGRQFSNSRSEMNVSTLELGDSALYLCASSLVPSRLYGYTFGSGTRLTVV.

This clonotype was picked up many times. This chain connects TRBV4-1 to TRBJ2-5; D is uncertain. This CDR3 has 16 residues. Trimming left V 1 base short and J 2 bases short, with 14 bases between. Germline V lookup: CDR1 MGHRA, CDR2 YSYEKL. In nucleotides, the CDR3 is TGCGCCAGCAGCCAAGTAGCTCTAGGCTCGCAAGAGACCCAGTACTTC. It translates to CASSQVALGSQETQYF.

This clonotype showed up many times. This rearrangement joins TRBV5-1 to TRBJ2-4; possible D gene TRBD1, 6 bases. Per germline, CDR1 SGHRS and CDR2 YFSETQ. V dropped 3 bases and J dropped 0 bases, with 10 bases sitting between them. This CDR3 spans 15 amino acids. CDR3 residues: CASSSGTLAKNIQYF. The CDR3 bases are TGCGCCAGCAGCTCCGGGACACTAGCCAAAAACATTCAGTACTTC.

This clonotype was counted many times. This rearrangement joins TRBV29-1 to TRBJ2-7, with TRBD2 matching 7 bases. CDR1 and CDR2 (germline): SQVTM, ANQGSEA. The trim removed 4 bases at V and 2 bases at J, leaving 5 bases unmatched. The length of the CDR3 is 13 residues. CDR3 DNA: TGCAGCGTTGTTAGCGGGTACCCCTACGAGCAGTACTTC. It translates to CSVVSGYPYEQYF.

The sample holds one count of this clonotype. J is TRBJ2-3 and V is TRBV3-1; D is perhaps TRBD1 or TRBD2 (6 bases each). V was cut by 5 bases and J by 4 bases, with 13 bases left in between. The CDR3 sequence is 14 residues long. The germline V gene encodes CDR1 LGHDT and CDR2 YNNKEL (reference sequence). Here the CDR3 DNA reads TGTGCCAGCAGCGGAGGGGGTAGCGCAGATACGCAGTATTTT. Its protein is CASSGGGSADTQYF.

The gene calls are TRBV5-1 and TRBJ1-4, with D uncertain. CDR1 and CDR2 from the germline V gene are SGHRS and YFSETQ. The germline V and J ends were trimmed by 4 bases and 8 bases, with 21 bases remaining between them. The CDR3 consists of 16 residues. CDR3 DNA sequence: TGCGCCAGCAGCCCACGGGGAACCCAGGTGGGCGAAAAACTGTTTTTT. Its translation is CASSPRGTQVGEKLFF.

This clonotype was counted a few times. The rearrangement uses TRBV18 and TRBJ1-2, with 8 bases aligning to TRBD1. Trimming cost V 3 bases and J 10 bases; bases outside gene matches: 7. Germline CDR1 reads KGHSH; CDR2 reads LQKENI. The CDR3 contains 13 residues. The DNA for the CDR3 is TGTGCCAGCTCACCGGACAGGGTTTCACCCTACACCTTC. Its translation: CASSPDRVSPYTF.

This clonotype was detected ten times or more. V is TRBV29-1 and J is TRBJ2-2, with D unresolved. V shed 4 bases and J shed 4 bases, with 4 bases lying between them. The CDR3 consists of 11 residues. CDR1 is SQVTM, CDR2 ANQGSEA, per germline. For the CDR3, the DNA is TGCAGCGTTGGGGGCACCGGGGAGCTGTTTTTT. This sequence encodes CSVGGTGELFF.

The rearrangement uses TRBV4-1 and TRBJ2-5; 9 bases are shared with TRBD2. The J call may be wrong; the DNA end is better matched by TRBJ2-7. Looked up from germline, CDR1 is MGHRA and CDR2 is YSYEKL. The CDR3 runs to 16 residues. For the CDR3, the DNA is TGCGCCAGCAGCCCAGGGCTAGCGGGGAATCTCTACGAGCAGTACTTC. Translated, it gives CASSPGLAGNLYEQYF.

This clonotype appeared a few times. The chain links TRBV20-1 to TRBJ1-4, with D tentatively TRBD1 (5 bases). Germline assignment: CDR1 DFQATT and CDR2 SNEGSKA (reference sequence). V gave up 2 bases and J gave up 3 bases, with 10 bases separating them. This CDR3 spans 14 amino acids. Here the CDR3 reads CSARRGVANEKLFF. DNA for the CDR3: TGCAGTGCTAGAAGAGGGGTGGCTAATGAAAAACTGTTTTTT.

The chain has TRBV5-1 and TRBJ1-1, with D possibly TRBD1 on 6 matching bases. Germline CDR1 and CDR2: SGHRS and YFSETQ. V lost 1 base to trimming and J lost 6 bases, with 16 bases between them. The CDR3 loop spans 15 amino acids. CDR3 loop: CASSLNIQGGAEAFF. The CDR3 nucleotides read TGCGCCAGCAGCTTGAATATACAGGGCGGCGCTGAAGCTTTCTTT.

On this clonotype: A read error may explain this, as a much larger clone is one base away. This CDR3 reads CATGREVIYNEQYF. CDR3 nucleotides: TGTGCCACCGGGAGAGAAGTTATTTACAATGAGCAGTACTTC. This sequence joins TRBV15 and TRBJ2-1, with D perhaps TRBD2 (5 bases). The end of the DNA fits TRBJ2-7 better, so the J call may be wrong. This CDR3 spans 14 amino acids. CDR1 LNHNV and CDR2 YYDKDF come from the germline V gene (reference sequence).

The V gene is TRBV7-2, the J gene TRBJ2-2, with TRBD2 matching 8 bases. Trimming cost V 5 bases and J 7 bases; bases outside gene matches: 9. CDR1 SGHTA and CDR2 FQGNSA come from the germline V gene. The CDR3 has 15 amino acids. The CDR3 nucleotides read TGTGCCAGCAGCACGAAGCGGGAGAGGAACGGGGAGCTGTTTTTT. It yields the protein CASSTKRERNGELFF. The whole variable domain, remainder taken from reference TRBV7-2 and TRBJ2-2, is GAGVSQSPSNKVTEKGKDVELRCDPISGHTALYWYRQSLGQGLEFLIYFQGNSAPDKSGLPSDRFSAERTGGSVSTLTIQRTQQEDSAVYLCASSTKRERNGELFFGEGSRLTVL.